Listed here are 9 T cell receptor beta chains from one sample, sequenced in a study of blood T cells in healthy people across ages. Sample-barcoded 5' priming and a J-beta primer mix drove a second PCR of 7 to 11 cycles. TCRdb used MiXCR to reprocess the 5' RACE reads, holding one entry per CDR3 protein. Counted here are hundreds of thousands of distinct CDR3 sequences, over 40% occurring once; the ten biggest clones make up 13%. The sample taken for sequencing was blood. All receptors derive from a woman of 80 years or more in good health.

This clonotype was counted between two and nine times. The CDR3 coding sequence is TGTGCCAGCAGCTTAATCCCCGGGGGTTATGAGCAGTTCTTC. The encoded protein is CASSLIPGGYEQFF. The V and J genes are TRBV7-3 and TRBJ2-1, with D possibly being TRBD2 (6 bases). Germline V gives CDR1 SGHTA, CDR2 FQGTGA. Trimming took off 1 base at V and 8 bases at J, with 12 bases between the two ends. The CDR3 is made up of 14 amino acids.

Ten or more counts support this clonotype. CDR3 nucleotides: TGTGCCAGCAGTGTAACACAGGGGCAGAAAAACATTCAGTACTTC. Its protein is CASSVTQGQKNIQYF. V is TRBV12-3 or TRBV12-4 and J is TRBJ2-4; 7 bases line up with TRBD1. V lost 5 bases, J lost 4 bases, and 8 bases stayed unmatched. The CDR3 covers 15 residues.

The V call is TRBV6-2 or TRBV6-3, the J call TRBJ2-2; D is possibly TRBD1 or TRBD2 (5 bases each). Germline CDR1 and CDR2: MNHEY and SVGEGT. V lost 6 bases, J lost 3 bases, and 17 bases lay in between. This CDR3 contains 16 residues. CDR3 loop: CASSTTGTSDTGELFF. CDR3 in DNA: TGTGCCAGCAGCACAACCGGGACCTCAGACACCGGGGAGCTGTTTTTT.

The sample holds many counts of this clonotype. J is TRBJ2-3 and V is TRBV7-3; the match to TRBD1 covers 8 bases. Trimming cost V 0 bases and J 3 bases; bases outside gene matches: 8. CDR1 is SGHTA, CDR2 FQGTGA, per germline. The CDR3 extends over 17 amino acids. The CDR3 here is CASSLTLGQGGTDTQYF. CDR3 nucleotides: TGTGCCAGCAGCTTAACGCTAGGACAGGGTGGTACAGATACGCAGTATTTT.

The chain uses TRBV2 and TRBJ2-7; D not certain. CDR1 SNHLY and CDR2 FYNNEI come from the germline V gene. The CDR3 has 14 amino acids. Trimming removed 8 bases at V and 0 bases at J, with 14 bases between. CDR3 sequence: CASGRVKSSYEQYF. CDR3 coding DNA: TGTGCCAGCGGTCGTGTTAAAAGCTCCTACGAGCAGTACTTC.

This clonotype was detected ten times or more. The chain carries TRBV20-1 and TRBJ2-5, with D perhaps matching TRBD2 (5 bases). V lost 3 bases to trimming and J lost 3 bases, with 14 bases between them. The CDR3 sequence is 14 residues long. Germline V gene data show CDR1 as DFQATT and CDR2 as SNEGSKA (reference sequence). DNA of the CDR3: TGCAGTGCTAGTTCTCCGGTGGGAGAAGAGACCCAGTACTTC. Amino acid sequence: CSASSPVGEETQYF.

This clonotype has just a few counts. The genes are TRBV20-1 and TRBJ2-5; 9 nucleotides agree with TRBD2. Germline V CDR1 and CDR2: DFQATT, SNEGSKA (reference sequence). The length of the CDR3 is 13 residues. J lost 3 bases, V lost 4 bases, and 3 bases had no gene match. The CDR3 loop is CSATVAGEETQYF. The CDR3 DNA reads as TGCAGTGCTACCGTAGCGGGAGAAGAGACCCAGTACTTC.

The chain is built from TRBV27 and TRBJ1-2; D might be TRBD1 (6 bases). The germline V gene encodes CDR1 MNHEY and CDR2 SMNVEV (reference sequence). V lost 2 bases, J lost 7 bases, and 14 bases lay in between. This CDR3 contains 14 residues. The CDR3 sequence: CASSLGGRAAGYTF. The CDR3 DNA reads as TGTGCCAGCAGTTTAGGGGGCAGGGCCGCTGGCTACACCTTC.

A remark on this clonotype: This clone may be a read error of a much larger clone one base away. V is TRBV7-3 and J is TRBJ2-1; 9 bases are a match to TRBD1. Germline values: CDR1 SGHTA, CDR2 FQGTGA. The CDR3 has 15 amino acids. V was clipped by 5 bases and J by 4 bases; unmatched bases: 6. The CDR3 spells CASSIMGTGYNEQFF. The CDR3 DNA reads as TGTGCCAGCAGCATAATGGGGACAGGGTACAATGAGCAGTTCTTC.